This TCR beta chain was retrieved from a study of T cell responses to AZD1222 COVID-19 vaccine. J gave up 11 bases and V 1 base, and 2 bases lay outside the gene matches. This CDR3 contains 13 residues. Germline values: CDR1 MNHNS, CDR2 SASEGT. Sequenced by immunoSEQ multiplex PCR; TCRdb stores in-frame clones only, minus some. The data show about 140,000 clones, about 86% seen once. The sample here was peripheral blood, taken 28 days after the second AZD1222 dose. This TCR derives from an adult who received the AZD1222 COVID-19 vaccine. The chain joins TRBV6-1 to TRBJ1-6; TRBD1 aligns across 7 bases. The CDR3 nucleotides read TGTGCCAGCAGTGAAGACAGGGGTGCACCCCTCCACTTT. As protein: CASSEDRGAPLHF.